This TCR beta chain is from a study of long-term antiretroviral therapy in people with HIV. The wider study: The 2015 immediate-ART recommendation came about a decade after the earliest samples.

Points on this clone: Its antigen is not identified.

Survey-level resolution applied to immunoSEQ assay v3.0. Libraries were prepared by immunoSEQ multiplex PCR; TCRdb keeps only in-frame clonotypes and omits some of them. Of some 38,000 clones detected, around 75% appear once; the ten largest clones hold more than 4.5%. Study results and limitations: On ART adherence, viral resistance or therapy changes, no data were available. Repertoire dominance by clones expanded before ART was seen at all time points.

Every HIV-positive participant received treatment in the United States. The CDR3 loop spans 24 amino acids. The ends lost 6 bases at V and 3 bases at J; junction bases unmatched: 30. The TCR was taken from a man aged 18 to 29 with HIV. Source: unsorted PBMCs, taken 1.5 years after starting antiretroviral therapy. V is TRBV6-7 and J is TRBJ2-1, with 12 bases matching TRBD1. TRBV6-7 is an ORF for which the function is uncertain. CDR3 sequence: CASSCQARDRGRSGRNLNYNEQFF. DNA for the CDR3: TGTGCCAGCAGCTGTCAGGCTCGGGACAGGGGGCGTAGCGGGAGGAACTTAAACTACAATGAGCAGTTCTTC.